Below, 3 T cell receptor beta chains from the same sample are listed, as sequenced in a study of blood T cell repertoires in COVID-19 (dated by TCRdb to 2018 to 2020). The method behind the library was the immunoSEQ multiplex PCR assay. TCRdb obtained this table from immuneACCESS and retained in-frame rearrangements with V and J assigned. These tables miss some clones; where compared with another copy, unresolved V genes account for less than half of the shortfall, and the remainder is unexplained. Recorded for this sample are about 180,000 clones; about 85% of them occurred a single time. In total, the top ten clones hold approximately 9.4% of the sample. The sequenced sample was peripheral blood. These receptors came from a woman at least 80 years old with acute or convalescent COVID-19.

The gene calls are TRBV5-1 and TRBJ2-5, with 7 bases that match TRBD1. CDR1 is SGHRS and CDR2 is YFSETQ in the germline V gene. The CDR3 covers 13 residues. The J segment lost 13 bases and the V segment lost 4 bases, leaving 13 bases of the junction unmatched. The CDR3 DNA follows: TGCGCCAGCAGCCAGGGACAGACCGGGATGCCGTACTTC. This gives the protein CASSQGQTGMPYF. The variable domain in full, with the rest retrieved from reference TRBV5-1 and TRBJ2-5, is KAGVTQTPRYLIKTRGQQVTLSCSPISGHRSVSWYQQTPGQGLQFLFEYFSETQRNKGNFPGRFSGRQFSNSRSEMNVSTLELGDSALYLCASSQGQTGMPYFGPGTRLLVL.

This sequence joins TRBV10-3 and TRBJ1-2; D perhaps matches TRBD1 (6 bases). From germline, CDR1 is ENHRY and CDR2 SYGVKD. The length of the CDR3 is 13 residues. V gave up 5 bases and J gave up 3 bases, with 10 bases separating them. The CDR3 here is CAISSTGDYGYTF. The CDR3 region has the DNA TGTGCCATCAGTTCGACAGGAGACTATGGCTACACCTTC.

CDR3 coding DNA: TGTGCCACCAGAGAGCAAACAGGGTATTCCCCTAACTATGGCTACACCTTC. It encodes CATREQTGYSPNYGYTF. This chain connects TRBV15 to TRBJ1-2; D might be TRBD1 (6 bases). Germline V gene lookup returns CDR1 LNHNV and CDR2 YYDKDF (reference sequence). V gave up 6 bases and J gave up 0 bases, with 20 bases separating them. The length of the CDR3 is 17 residues.